This note documents a single TCR beta chain sequence. The CDR3 totals 15 residues. CDR1 and CDR2 from the germline V gene are SGHRS and YFSETQ. Germline trimming cut 4 bases from V and 4 bases from J; bases unmatched to any gene: 8. How the authors handled the data: Reference gene primer amplification in the assay estimated nucleated cell counts. TCRdb's table, derived via immunoSEQ multiplex PCR, lists solely in-frame clones and lacks some. The DNA gave D and trimming, while V, J and clone size come from that table. The data hold 200,000 to 250,000 clones, with 70% to 90% observed a single time. This specimen comes from a study of blood T cell repertoires in COVID-19. At the level of the study: Samples representing acute and convalescent COVID-19 were sourced from the United States, Italy and Spain.

Input material: peripheral blood. V is TRBV5-1 and J is TRBJ2-5; TRBD1 aligns across 9 bases. The clonotype originates from a woman aged 80 or over with acute or convalescent COVID-19. For the CDR3, the DNA is TGCGCCAGCAGCCGTACAGGGGGCTCGTCAGAGACCCAGTACTTC. Amino acids: CASSRTGGSSETQYF.